This T cell receptor beta chain was captured in a study of regulatory T cells in long-lasting Graves disease. As to time point: newly diagnosed GD, antithyroid drugs for less than 3 months. TCR sequences were obtained from RNA taken from PBMCs. Criteria from the American Thyroid Association guidelines were applied to diagnose Graves' disease. The CDR3 consists of 16 residues. V was cut by 4 bases and J by 0 bases, with 16 bases left in between. CDR1 is MDHEN and CDR2 is SYDVKM in the germline V gene. For TCR beta, libraries came from iRepertoire HTBI primers and Arm-PCR of CDR3 regions. MiXCR, run by TCRdb on the multiplex PCR reads, gives a single entry per CDR3 protein. The sample lists 500,000 or so distinct CDR3 sequences, roughly 15% occurring once. A few counts support this clonotype. As yet, its antigen is unknown. Study-wide findings and caveats: Segments TRBV28, TRBJ1-2 and TRBJ2-5 showed preferential usage in persistent disease.

A further study also used this sample, focusing on T cells in Graves' hyperthyroidism and ophthalmopathy. That publication notes: Calling Graves' hyperthyroidism stable meant ophthalmopathy did not progress within 18 months. Carried out on the TCR CDR3, a first-round RT-PCR used the HTBI primer set.

This sequence was found in a woman aged 45-65 years with Graves disease. The rearrangement joins TRBV28 to TRBJ2-7; TRBD2 is a possible D gene (5 bases). The sample here was peripheral blood mononuclear cells (PBMCs), taken at new diagnosis, from a patient treated with antithyroid drugs. CDR3 nucleotides: TGTGCCAGCAGTTCCCTGGACTGGAGAAGCTCCTACGAGCAGTACTTC. This sequence encodes CASSSLDWRSSYEQYF.